These T cell receptor beta chains were read from a single sample in a study of blood T cell repertoires in COVID-19. The table came from immunoSEQ multiplex PCR; TCRdb's copy has only in-frame clones and leaves some out. The table lists around 160,000 clones, around 92% of them singletons, with about 3% in the top ten. The sample comprised peripheral blood. All receptors derive from a man between 60 and 75 years old with acute or convalescent COVID-19. CDR3s include the opening cysteine and the closing phenylalanine or tryptophan. D genes are given only for firm matches. Where a row states a size, it is once, few, many or the class of an expanded clone; other rows omit it.

j_gene | d_gene | abundance | v_gene | CDR3nt | CDR3aa
TRBJ2-1 | TRBD2 | . | TRBV25-1 | TGTGCCAGCAGTGATATACTAGCGGGCTCCTACAATGAGCAGTTCTTC | CASSDILAGSYNEQFF
TRBJ2-1 | . | . | TRBV18 | TGTGCCAGCTCACCCTCTAGAGACAATGAGCAGTTCTTC | CASSPSRDNEQFF
TRBJ1-3 | . | . | TRBV19 | TGTGCCAGTAGGGACATAACCTCCTCTGGAAACACCATATATTTT | CASRDITSSGNTIYF
TRBJ2-2 | TRBD1 | . | TRBV6-5 | TGTGCCAGCCCGCAGGGGGCGGGGAGGTCCGGGGAGCTGTTTTTT | CASPQGAGRSGELFF
TRBJ1-4 | . | few | TRBV30 | TGTGCCTGGAGTGTAGTCGGCGGGGATGGAAAACTGTTTTTT | CAWSVVGGDGKLFF
TRBJ1-6 | . | . | TRBV5-1 | TGCGCCAGCAGCCTCCCAGTTTTCCACTTT | CASSLPVFHF
TRBJ2-7 | . | . | TRBV4-2 | TGTGCCAGCAGCCAAGCCGCACAGGGTCTTCTCGCCGAGCAGTACTTC | CASSQAAQGLLAEQYF
TRBJ2-5 | TRBD1 | . | TRBV9 | TGTGCCAGCAGCGAAGGCAGGGGGCGGGGGACCCAGTACTTC | CASSEGRGRGTQYF
TRBJ1-5 | . | . | TRBV19 | TGTGCCAGTAGTATCAGCCCGGACGGGGGGGTTCGCAATCAGCCCCAGCATTTT | CASSISPDGGVRNQPQHF
TRBJ2-2 | TRBD1 | . | TRBV19 | TGTGCCAGTAGTACCAGACAGGGTACCGGGGAGCTGTTTTTT | CASSTRQGTGELFF
TRBJ2-3 | . | . | TRBV5-6 | TGTGCCAGCAGCCCCCCCCGGAGGGCAGATACGCAGTATTTT | CASSPPRRADTQYF
TRBJ1-6 | TRBD1 | once | TRBV3-1/TRBV3-2 | TGTGCCAGCAGTCTCCGGGACAGGGGCCCCCTCCACTTT | CASSLRDRGPLHF
TRBJ1-1 | . | . | TRBV27 | TGTGCCAGCAGTTTAACCGGGGATGAAGCTTTCTTT | CASSLTGDEAFF
TRBJ1-2 | TRBD1 | . | TRBV24-1 | TGTGCCACCAGTGCTGGGACAGTGTCTGGCTACACCTTC | CATSAGTVSGYTF
TRBJ2-7 | . | few | TRBV3-1/TRBV3-2 | TGTGCCAGCAGCCCATCCAACTCCTACGAGCAGTACTTC | CASSPSNSYEQYF
TRBJ1-5 | . | . | TRBV7-2 | TGTGCCAGCAGCTCCTTAGGACAGCTAACTTCTAGCAATCAGCCCCAGCATTTT | CASSSLGQLTSSNQPQHF
TRBJ1-5 | . | . | TRBV12-3/TRBV12-4 | TGTGCCACCGTAAACAGGCCCAATCAGCCCCAGCATTTT | CATVNRPNQPQHF
TRBJ2-5 | TRBD1 | once | TRBV13 | TGTGCCAGCATCAGACAGGGGGAGGGTGAGACCCAGTACTTC | CASIRQGEGETQYF
TRBJ2-7 | . | . | TRBV7-9 | TGTGCCAGCAGCCGGGGTTTAACTGAGCAGTACTTC | CASSRGLTEQYF
TRBJ1-5 | . | . | TRBV19 | TGTGCCAGTAGTATTGGGAGTAGCAATCAGCCCCAGCATTTT | CASSIGSSNQPQHF
TRBJ2-1 | . | once | TRBV18 | TGTGCCAGCTCACCCCCTCTAGGGGGAATTGACTACAATGAGCAGTTCTTC | CASSPPLGGIDYNEQFF
TRBJ2-7 | . | . | TRBV20-1 | TGCAGTGCTAGTCGAGACTCCATCTCCTACGAGCAGTACTTC | CSASRDSISYEQYF
TRBJ1-1 | . | . | TRBV6-2/TRBV6-3 | TGTGCCAGCAGTTACGGGGGGGCTGGGACTGAAGCTTTCTTT | CASSYGGAGTEAFF
TRBJ1-4 | . | . | TRBV7-9 | TGTGCCAGCAGCAACGACAGGTTGGATGAAAAACTGTTTTTT | CASSNDRLDEKLFF